This section outlines one TCR beta chain sequence together with its context. The sample is drawn from a study of control samples from healthy donors and cancer patients. The protocol was immunoSEQ multiplex PCR, while the TCRdb copy is restricted to in-frame clones and leaves out a portion. The profile shows about 36,000 clones, 93% of them singletons. Sequenced input: PBMCs. This TCR came from a man aged 40-49 years with colorectal cancer.

DNA of the CDR3: TGTGCCAGCAGCCCAAGGGGGGATCCTAATGAAAAACTGTTTTTT. Amino acids: CASSPRGDPNEKLFF. The chain is built from TRBV11-2 and TRBJ1-4; D is possibly TRBD1 (6 bases). V lost 5 bases and J lost 3, with 13 bases in between. The CDR3 length is 15 residues. Per the germline V gene, CDR1 is SGHAT and CDR2 is FQNNGV. Complete variable domain (other parts from reference TRBV11-2 and TRBJ1-4): EAGVAQSPRYKIIEKRQSVAFWCNPISGHATLYWYQQILGQGPKLLIQFQNNGVVDDSQLPKDRFSAERLKGVDSTLKIQPAKLEDSAVYLCASSPRGDPNEKLFFGSGTQLSVL.